The 10 T cell receptor beta chains below were found in one sample sequenced in a study of shared T cell receptors in the human thymus. Sequencing was performed with immunoSEQ multiplex PCR; in TCRdb, only in-frame clones are kept and a portion is missing. Here the sample spans around 730,000 clones, approximately 83% being singletons. The same specimen was also included in a second study, on human thymus T cells.

Sequences were obtained from thymocytes. These receptors were collected from a girl under three years old with a congenital heart defect.

This chain joins TRBV27 and TRBJ2-4; 7 bases are shared with TRBD2. Germline V gene sequence: CDR1 MNHEY, CDR2 SMNVEV (reference sequence). There are 17 residues in the CDR3. The ends lost 5 bases at V and 0 bases at J; junction bases unmatched: 10. CDR3 sequence reads: CASSPCGGGIAKNIQYF. The CDR3 region has the DNA TGTGCCAGCAGTCCATGTGGGGGGGGAATAGCCAAAAACATTCAGTACTTC.

The chain employs TRBV2 and TRBJ2-1; 10 nucleotides align to TRBD2. V dropped 6 bases and J dropped 2; count of bases not matched to a gene: 7. Germline-derived CDR1 and CDR2 are SNHLY and FYNNEI. The CDR3 loop spans 16 amino acids. Here the CDR3 DNA reads TGTGCCAGCAGGGCCGGGACTAGCGACACCTACAATGAGCAGTTCTTC. Amino acid sequence: CASRAGTSDTYNEQFF.

The chain links TRBV27 to TRBJ1-2; 9 nucleotides agree with TRBD1. From germline, CDR1 is MNHEY and CDR2 SMNVEV (reference sequence). CDR3 size: 17 residues. The ends lost 0 bases at V and 0 bases at J; junction bases unmatched: 5. The CDR3 region is CASSLSFRTGANYGYTF. The CDR3 region has the DNA TGTGCCAGCAGTTTATCGTTCCGGACAGGGGCTAACTATGGCTACACCTTC.

The chain combines TRBV5-1 with TRBJ1-1; maybe TRBD1 (6 bases). The ends were cut back, 3 bases at V and 1 base at J, with 16 bases in the middle. Germline lookup yields CDR1 SGHRS and CDR2 YFSETQ. The CDR3 consists of 16 residues. CDR3 amino acids: CASSWGPGRGNTEAFF. DNA of the CDR3: TGCGCCAGCAGCTGGGGGCCTGGCAGGGGGAACACTGAAGCTTTCTTT.

The rearrangement links TRBV30 to TRBJ1-2, with a possible D match to TRBD1 (6 bases). V was shortened by 3 bases and J by 4 bases, with 9 bases between the two germline ends. Germline CDR1 reads GTSNPN; CDR2 reads SVGIG (reference sequence). The CDR3 sequence is 12 residues long. The CDR3 region is CAWSRDTYGYTF. CDR3 nucleotide sequence: TGTGCCTGGAGCCGGGACACCTATGGCTACACCTTC.

J is TRBJ1-1 and V is TRBV7-8, with D possibly TRBD1 on 5 matching bases. Trimming cost V 4 bases and J 1 base, with 13 bases left between them. This CDR3 has 15 residues. In germline, CDR1 is SGHVS, CDR2 FQNEAQ. The CDR3 here is CASSSGQVGNTEAFF. Written as DNA, the CDR3 is TGTGCCAGCAGCTCCGGACAAGTTGGGAACACTGAAGCTTTCTTT. Combining the CDR3 with reference TRBV7-8 and TRBJ1-1 gives the whole variable domain GAGVSQSPRYKVAKRGQDVALRCDPISGHVSLFWYQQALGQGPEFLTYFQNEAQLDKSGLPSDRFFAERPEGSVSTLKIQRTQQEDSAVYLCASSSGQVGNTEAFFGQGTRLTVV.

J is TRBJ2-5 and V is TRBV6-1; 10 bases align to TRBD1. Germline-derived CDR1 and CDR2 are MNHNS and SASEGT. The CDR3 sequence is 21 residues long. V lost 2 bases to trimming and J lost 5 bases; unmatched junction nucleotides: 23. The CDR3 nucleotides read TGTGCCAGCAGTGAATGTCCCCCGGGAGTGGGACAGGGGCCCGACGGGGAGACCCAGTACTTC. Its protein is CASSECPPGVGQGPDGETQYF.

The chain recombines TRBV6-1 with TRBJ1-5; D unclear. The ends were cut back, 3 bases at V and 0 bases at J, with 12 bases in the middle. CDR1 and CDR2 (germline): MNHNS, SASEGT. The CDR3 spans 16 residues. Here the CDR3 reads CASSDRGPYSNQPQHF. CDR3 in DNA: TGTGCCAGCAGTGATAGAGGCCCTTATAGCAATCAGCCCCAGCATTTT.

The chain employs TRBV5-5 and TRBJ1-6; D unclear. The CDR3 has 16 amino acids. Germline values: CDR1 SGHKS, CDR2 YYEKEE (reference sequence). Deletions cut 6 bases from V and 1 base from J, with 14 bases between. The CDR3 DNA is TGTGCCAGCAACGGCCCAGGCGATTCCTATAATTCACCCCTCCACTTT. As protein: CASNGPGDSYNSPLHF.

This clone was picked up a small number of times. The CDR3 loop is CATSPPGEPRRGDTQYF. The CDR3 nucleotides are TGTGCCACCAGCCCCCCCGGGGAACCCAGGCGGGGAGATACGCAGTATTTT. The chain joins TRBV15 to TRBJ2-3, with D perhaps TRBD2 (6 bases). The CDR3 contains 17 residues. The germline V gene has CDR1 LNHNV and CDR2 YYDKDF (reference sequence). Trimming removed 5 bases at V and 5 bases at J, with 23 bases between.